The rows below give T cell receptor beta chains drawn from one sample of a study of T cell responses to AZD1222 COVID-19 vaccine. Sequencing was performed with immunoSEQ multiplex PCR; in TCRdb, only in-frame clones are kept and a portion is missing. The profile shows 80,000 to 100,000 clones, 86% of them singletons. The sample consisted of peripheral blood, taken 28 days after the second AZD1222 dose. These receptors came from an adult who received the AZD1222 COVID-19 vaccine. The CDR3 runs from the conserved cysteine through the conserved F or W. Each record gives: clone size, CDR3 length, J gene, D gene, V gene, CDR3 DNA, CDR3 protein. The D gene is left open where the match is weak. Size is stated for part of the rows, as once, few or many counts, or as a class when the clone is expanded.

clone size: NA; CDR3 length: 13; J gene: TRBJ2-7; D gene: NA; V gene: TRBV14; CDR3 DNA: TGTGCCAGCAGCCAACTGGGGTCCCACGAGCAGTACTTC; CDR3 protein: CASSQLGSHEQYF
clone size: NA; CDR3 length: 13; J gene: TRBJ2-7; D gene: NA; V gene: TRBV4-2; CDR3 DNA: TGTGCCAGCAGCCCAGGTTTCACTTACGAGCAGTACTTC; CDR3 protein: CASSPGFTYEQYF
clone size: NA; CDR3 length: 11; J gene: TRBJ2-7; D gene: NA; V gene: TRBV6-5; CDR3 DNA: TGTGCCAGCAGTTACCTGGACGAGCAGTACTTC; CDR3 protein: CASSYLDEQYF
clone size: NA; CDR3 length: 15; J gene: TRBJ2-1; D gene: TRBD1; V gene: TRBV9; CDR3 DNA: TGTGCCAGCAGCCCCCGGACAGGGACTTACAATGAGCAGTTCTTC; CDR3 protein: CASSPRTGTYNEQFF
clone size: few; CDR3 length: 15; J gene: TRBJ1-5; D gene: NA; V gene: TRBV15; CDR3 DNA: TGTGCCACCAGCAGGGGGGGAAGGGTAGATCAGCCCCAGCATTTT; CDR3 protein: CATSRGGRVDQPQHF
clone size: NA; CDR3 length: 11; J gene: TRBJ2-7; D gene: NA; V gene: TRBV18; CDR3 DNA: TGTGCCAGCTCCGATTCCTACGAGCAGTACTTC; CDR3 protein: CASSDSYEQYF
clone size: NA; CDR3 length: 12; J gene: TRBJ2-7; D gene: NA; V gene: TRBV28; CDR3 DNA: TGTGCCAGCAGTTTAAGTCCCTACGAGCAGTACTTC; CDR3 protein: CASSLSPYEQYF
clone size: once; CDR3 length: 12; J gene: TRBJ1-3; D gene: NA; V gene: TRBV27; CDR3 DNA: TGTGCCAGCATCCAGCCCCCGAACACCATATATTTT; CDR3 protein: CASIQPPNTIYF
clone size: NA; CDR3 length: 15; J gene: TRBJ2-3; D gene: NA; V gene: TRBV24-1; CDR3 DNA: TGTGCCACCAGTGGGGCTAGTCCAAACACAGATACGCAGTATTTT; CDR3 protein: CATSGASPNTDTQYF
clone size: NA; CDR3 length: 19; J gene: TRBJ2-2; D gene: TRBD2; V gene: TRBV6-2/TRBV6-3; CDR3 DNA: TGTGCCAGCAGTTACCGTCCCGGACTAGCGGGAGAAAACACCGGGGAGCTGTTTTTT; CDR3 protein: CASSYRPGLAGENTGELFF
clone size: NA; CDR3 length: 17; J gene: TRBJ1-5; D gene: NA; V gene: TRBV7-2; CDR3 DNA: TGTGCCAGCAGCTTAGTGGCCCCTAGAGGAGGCAATCAGCCCCAGCATTTT; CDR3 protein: CASSLVAPRGGNQPQHF
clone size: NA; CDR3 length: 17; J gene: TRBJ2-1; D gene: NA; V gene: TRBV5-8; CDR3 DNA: TGTGCCAGCAGCTTAACCGGGGGCGCCACCATGTACAATGAGCAGTTCTTC; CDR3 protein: CASSLTGGATMYNEQFF
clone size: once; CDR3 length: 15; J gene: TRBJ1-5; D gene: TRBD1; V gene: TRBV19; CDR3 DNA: TGTGCCAGTAGTACCGGGACAGGGTCGGGTCAGCCCCAGCATTTT; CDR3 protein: CASSTGTGSGQPQHF
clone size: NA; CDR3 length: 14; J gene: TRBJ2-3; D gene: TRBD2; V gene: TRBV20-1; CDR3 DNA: TGCAGTGCTAGTGTGGCGGGGGAAGCGGATACGCAGTATTTT; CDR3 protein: CSASVAGEADTQYF
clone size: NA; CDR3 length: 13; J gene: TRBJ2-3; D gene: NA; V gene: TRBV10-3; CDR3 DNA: TGTGCCATCAGCTCGGGACCGACAGATACGCAGTATTTT; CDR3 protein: CAISSGPTDTQYF
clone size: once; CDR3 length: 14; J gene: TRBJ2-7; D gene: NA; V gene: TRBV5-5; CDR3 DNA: TGTGCCAGCAGCTTGGGGCGTCGGGACTACGAGCAGTACTTC; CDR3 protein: CASSLGRRDYEQYF
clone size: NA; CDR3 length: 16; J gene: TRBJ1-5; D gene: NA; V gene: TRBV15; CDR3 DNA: TGTGCCACCAGCAGAGATAGGCACACCCGGGCGGGGCCCCAGCATTTT; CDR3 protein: CATSRDRHTRAGPQHF
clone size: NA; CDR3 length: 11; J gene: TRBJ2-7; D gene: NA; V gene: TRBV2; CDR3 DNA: TGTGCCGGGGGGTACGGGGACGAGCAGTACTTC; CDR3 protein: CAGGYGDEQYF
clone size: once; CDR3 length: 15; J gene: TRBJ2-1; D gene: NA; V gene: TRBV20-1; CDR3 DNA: TGCAGTGCTAGTGCCCTCAGGAGGGCCGGGAATGAGCAGTTCTTC; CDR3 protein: CSASALRRAGNEQFF
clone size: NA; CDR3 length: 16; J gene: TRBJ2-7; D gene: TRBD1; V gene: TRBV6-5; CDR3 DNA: TGTGCCAGCAGTTGGAGCCGGGACAGGGCCATCGGCGAGCAGTACTTC; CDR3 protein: CASSWSRDRAIGEQYF
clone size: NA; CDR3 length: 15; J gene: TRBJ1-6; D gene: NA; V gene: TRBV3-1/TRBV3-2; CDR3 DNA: TGTGCCAGCAGCCAGCCGAGTAACTATAATTCACCCCTCCACTTT; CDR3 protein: CASSQPSNYNSPLHF
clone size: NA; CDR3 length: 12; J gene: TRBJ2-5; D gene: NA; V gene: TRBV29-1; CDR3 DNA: TGCAGCGTTGACGAGGGCTCGGAGACCCAGTACTTC; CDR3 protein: CSVDEGSETQYF
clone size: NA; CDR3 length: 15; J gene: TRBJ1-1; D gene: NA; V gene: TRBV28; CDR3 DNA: TGTGCCAGCAGTTATGAACAGGGAAGAGGCACTGAAGCTTTCTTT; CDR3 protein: CASSYEQGRGTEAFF
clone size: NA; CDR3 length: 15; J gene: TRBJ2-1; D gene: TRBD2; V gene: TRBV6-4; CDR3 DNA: TGTGCCAGCAGTGATTCCCCTACACGGGGGGATGAGCAGTTCTTC; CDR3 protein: CASSDSPTRGDEQFF
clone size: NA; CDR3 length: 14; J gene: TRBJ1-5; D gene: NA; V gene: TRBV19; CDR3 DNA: TGTGCCAGTAGTATAGGGTGGGCTGGACAGCCCCAGCATTTT; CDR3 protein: CASSIGWAGQPQHF
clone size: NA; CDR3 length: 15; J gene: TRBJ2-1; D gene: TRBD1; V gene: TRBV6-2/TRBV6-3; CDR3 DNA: TGTGCCAGCAGTAAGACAGGGAAGGGGGATAATGAGCAGTTCTTC; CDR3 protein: CASSKTGKGDNEQFF
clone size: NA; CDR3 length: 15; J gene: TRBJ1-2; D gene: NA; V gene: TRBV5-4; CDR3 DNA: TGTGCCAGCAGCTTGGAATCAGGCAGGGAGGATGGCTACACCTTC; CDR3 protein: CASSLESGREDGYTF
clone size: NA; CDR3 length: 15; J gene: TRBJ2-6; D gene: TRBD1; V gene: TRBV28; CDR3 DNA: TGTGCCAGCAGTCCCAGGGGGTCTGGGGCCAACGTCCTGACTTTC; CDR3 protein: CASSPRGSGANVLTF
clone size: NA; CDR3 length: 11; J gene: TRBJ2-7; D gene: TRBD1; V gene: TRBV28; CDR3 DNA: TGTGCCACGGGACAGTCCTACGAGCAGTACTTC; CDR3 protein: CATGQSYEQYF
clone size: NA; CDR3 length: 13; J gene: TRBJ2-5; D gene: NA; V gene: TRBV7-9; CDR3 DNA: TGTGCCAGCAGCTCGCGGGGGCCAGAGACCCAGTACTTC; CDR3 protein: CASSSRGPETQYF
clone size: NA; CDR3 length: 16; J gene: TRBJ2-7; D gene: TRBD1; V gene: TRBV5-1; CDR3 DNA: TGCGCCAGCAGCTTGATGGGACAGGGGGCGTTTGACGAGCAGTACTTC; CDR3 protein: CASSLMGQGAFDEQYF
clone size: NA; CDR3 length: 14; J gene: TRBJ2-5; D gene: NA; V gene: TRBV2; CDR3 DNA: TGTGCCAGCAGTGCGGACTCGTACCAAGAGACCCAATACTTC; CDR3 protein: CASSADSYQETQYF
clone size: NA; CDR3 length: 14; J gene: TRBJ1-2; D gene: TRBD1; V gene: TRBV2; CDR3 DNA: TGTGCCAGCAGCACGGGACAGACGAAGTATGGCTACACCTTC; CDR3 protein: CASSTGQTKYGYTF
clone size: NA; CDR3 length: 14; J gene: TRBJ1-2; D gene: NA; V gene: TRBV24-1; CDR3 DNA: TGTGCCACCAGTGATGAGGGATTTGCCTATGGCTACACCTTC; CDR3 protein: CATSDEGFAYGYTF
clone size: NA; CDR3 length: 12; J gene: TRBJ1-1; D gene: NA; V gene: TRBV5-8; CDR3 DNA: TGTGCCAGCACCATTTGGCACACTGAAGCTTTCTTT; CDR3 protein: CASTIWHTEAFF
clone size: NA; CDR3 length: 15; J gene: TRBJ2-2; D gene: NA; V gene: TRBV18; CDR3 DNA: TGTGCCAGCTCACCCAGTCAGGCGAACACCGGGGAGCTGTTTTTT; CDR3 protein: CASSPSQANTGELFF
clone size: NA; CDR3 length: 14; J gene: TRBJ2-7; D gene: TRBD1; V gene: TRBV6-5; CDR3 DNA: TGTGCCAGCGGAGGGACAGGGACTTCCTACGAGCAGTACTTC; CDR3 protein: CASGGTGTSYEQYF
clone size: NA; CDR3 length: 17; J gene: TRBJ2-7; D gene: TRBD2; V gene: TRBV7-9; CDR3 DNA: TGTGCCAGCAGCTTAGCCCCGGGGGGGAAGAGCTCCTACGAGCAGTACTTC; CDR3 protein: CASSLAPGGKSSYEQYF
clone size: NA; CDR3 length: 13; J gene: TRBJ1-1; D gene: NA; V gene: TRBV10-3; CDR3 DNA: TGTGCCATCGAACGATTACAGAACACTGAAGCTTTCTTT; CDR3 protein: CAIERLQNTEAFF
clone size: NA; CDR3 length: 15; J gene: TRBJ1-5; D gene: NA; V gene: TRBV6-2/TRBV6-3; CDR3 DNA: TGTGCCAGCAGTTACCCGGGCTCGGTGCGCCAGCCCCAGCATTTT; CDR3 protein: CASSYPGSVRQPQHF
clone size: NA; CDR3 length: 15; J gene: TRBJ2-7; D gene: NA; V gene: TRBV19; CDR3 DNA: TGTGCCAGTAGTCTCACCCGGGACACCTTTTACGAGCAGTACTTC; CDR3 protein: CASSLTRDTFYEQYF
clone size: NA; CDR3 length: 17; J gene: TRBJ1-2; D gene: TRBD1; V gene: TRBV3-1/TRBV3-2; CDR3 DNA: TGTGCCAGCAGCCAGAACAGGAACAGGGGTGAGGACTATGGCTACACCTTC; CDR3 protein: CASSQNRNRGEDYGYTF
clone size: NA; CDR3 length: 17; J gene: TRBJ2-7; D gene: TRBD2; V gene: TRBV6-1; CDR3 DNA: TGTGCCAGCAGTGAAACCTCGGGAGGTACTGTGATCTACGAGCAGTACTTC; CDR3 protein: CASSETSGGTVIYEQYF
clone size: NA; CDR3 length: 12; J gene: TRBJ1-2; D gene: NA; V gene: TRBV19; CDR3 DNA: TGTGCCACCGAGGGGAATAGCGATGGCTACACCTTC; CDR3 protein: CATEGNSDGYTF
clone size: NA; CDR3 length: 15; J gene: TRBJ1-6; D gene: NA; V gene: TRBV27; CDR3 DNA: TGTGCCAGCAGTCTGGTTGGCTCCCCTGAGTGGCCCCTCCACTTT; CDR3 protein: CASSLVGSPEWPLHF
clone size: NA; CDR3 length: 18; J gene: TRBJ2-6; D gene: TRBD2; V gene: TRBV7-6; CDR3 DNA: TGTGCCAGCAGCCCCGGGGGGGGGCAACCCTCTGGGGCCAACGTCCTGACTTTC; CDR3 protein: CASSPGGGQPSGANVLTF
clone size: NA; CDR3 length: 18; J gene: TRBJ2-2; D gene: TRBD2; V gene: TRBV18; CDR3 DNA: TGTGCCAGCTCACTACAGACCCGGGACTTCTCGGGAGGCGGGGAGCTGTTTTTT; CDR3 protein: CASSLQTRDFSGGGELFF
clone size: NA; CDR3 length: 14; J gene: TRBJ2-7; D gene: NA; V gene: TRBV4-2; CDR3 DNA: TGTGCCAGCAGCCAAGAGAGACAGGTCTACGAGCAGTACTTC; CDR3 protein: CASSQERQVYEQYF
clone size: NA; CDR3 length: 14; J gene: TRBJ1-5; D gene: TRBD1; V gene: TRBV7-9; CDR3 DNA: TGTGCCAGCAGCCCAGGACAGGGCACTGGGCCCCAGCATTTT; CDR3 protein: CASSPGQGTGPQHF
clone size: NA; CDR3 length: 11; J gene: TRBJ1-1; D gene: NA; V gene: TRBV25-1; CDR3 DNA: TGTGCCAGCAGTGAATATGGCTACCTGGCCTTT; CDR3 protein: CASSEYGYLAF
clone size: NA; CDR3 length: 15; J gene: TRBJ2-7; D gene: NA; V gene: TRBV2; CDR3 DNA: TGTGCCAGCAGAGAATTGGAATTCTTGTCCTACGAGCAGTACTTC; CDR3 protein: CASRELEFLSYEQYF
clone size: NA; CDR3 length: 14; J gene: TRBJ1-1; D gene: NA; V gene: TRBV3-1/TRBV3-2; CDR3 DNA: TGTGCCAGCAGCCAAGATCCCCTCGGACCGAAAGCTTTCTTT; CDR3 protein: CASSQDPLGPKAFF
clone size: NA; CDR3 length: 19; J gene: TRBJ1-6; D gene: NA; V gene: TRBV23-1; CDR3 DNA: TGCGCCAGCAGTCAATCTCCCAGGGCCCTGAGCTCCTATAATTCACCCCTCCACTTT; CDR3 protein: CASSQSPRALSSYNSPLHF
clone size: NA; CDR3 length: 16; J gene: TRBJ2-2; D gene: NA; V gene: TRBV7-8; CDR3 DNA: TGTGCCAGCAGCCCTCGGGTGGGAGGGAACACCGGGGAGCTGTTTTTT; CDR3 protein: CASSPRVGGNTGELFF
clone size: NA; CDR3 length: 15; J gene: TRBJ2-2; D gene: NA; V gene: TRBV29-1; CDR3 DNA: TGCAGCGTTCAACAAGGCGCAGCGAACACCGGGGAGCTGTTTTTT; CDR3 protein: CSVQQGAANTGELFF
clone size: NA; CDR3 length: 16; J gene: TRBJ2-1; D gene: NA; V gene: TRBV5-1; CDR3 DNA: TGCGCCAGCAGCTTGGCCGGCGGGCCATCCTACAATGAGCAGTTCTTC; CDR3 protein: CASSLAGGPSYNEQFF
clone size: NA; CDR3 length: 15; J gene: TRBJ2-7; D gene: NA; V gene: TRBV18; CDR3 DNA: TGTGCCAGCTCACCCCGACAGGAGCTCTCCTACGAGCAGTACTTC; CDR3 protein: CASSPRQELSYEQYF